The 26 T cell receptor beta chains listed next were all sequenced from one sample in a study of T cell repertoires in cytomegalovirus infection (dated by TCRdb to about 2019). Their antigens are not known. The treatment or condition label here, explained by the study, means: in vitro stimulation with specific CMV peptide epitopes to enrich CMV-specific T cells. Sequencing was performed on an Illumina HiSeq 1500. TCRdb redid the processing of the public reads, applying fastp at Q25 and MiXCR, and retained in-frame beta chains. CDR3 protein sequences are deduplicated, and each keeps its most common genes and DNA. For this sample the table gives fewer than 850,000 distinct CDR3 sequences, of which about 29% were detected only once. The ten largest account for about an eighth of the sample. The material sequenced was cultured CD8+ T cells from PBMCs, taken from culture after CMV antigen stimulation. These receptors came from a human donor in good health (CMV status not recorded). Some clones in this sample may be carry-over from other donors' samples.

This clonotype appeared a few times. V is TRBV6-5 and J is TRBJ1-1; D call uncertain. Germline V gene sequence: CDR1 MNHEY, CDR2 SVGAGI. V was clipped by 0 bases and J by 7 bases, with 9 bases between them. The CDR3 length is 13 residues. Here the CDR3 reads CASSYSSRNEAFF. CDR3 DNA sequence: TGTGCCAGCAGTTACTCGTCCAGGAATGAAGCTTTCTTT.

This clonotype has a single count. The CDR3 sequence is CSVETNRDRGGNEQFF. In nucleotides, the CDR3 is TGCAGCGTTGAAACTAACCGGGACAGGGGAGGCAATGAGCAGTTCTTC. The chain couples TRBV29-1 to TRBJ2-1, with 10 bases fitting TRBD1. The CDR3 sequence is 16 residues long. The trim removed 2 bases at V and 6 bases at J, leaving 10 bases unmatched. Germline loops: CDR1 SQVTM, CDR2 ANQGSEA.

The V gene is TRBV20-1, the J gene TRBJ2-1; D possibly corresponds to TRBD2 (5 bases). Germline CDR1 DFQATT, CDR2 SNEGSKA (reference sequence). This CDR3 spans 13 amino acids. CDR3 protein: CRAGGRSYNEQFF. In nucleotides, the CDR3 is TGCAGGGCGGGTGGGCGCTCCTACAATGAGCAGTTCTTC.

This clonotype has a handful of counts. The rearrangement uses TRBV18 and TRBJ2-5, with a weak D call TRBD2 (6 bases). The CDR3 totals 17 residues. V dropped 4 bases and J dropped 2 bases, with 20 bases sitting between them. CDR1 and CDR2 (germline): KGHSH, LQKENI. The CDR3 spells CASSRRVRAERQETQYF. As DNA, the CDR3 is TGTGCCAGCTCACGGAGGGTGCGAGCGGAACGACAAGAGACCCAGTACTTC.

This clonotype was observed a few times. The chain is built from TRBV7-6 and TRBJ2-1; D is possibly TRBD2 (5 bases). The V end lost 6 bases, the J end lost 9 bases, and 15 bases lay between the germline ends. Per germline, CDR1 SGHVS and CDR2 FNYEAQ. The CDR3 has 13 residues. CDR3 bases: TGTGCCAGCAGGGCGGGCAATTCGCCTGAGCAGTTCTTC. Translation: CASRAGNSPEQFF.

The chain joins TRBV14 to TRBJ1-1; the D gene is possibly TRBD1 (5 bases). V shed 2 bases and J shed 0 bases, with 16 bases lying between them. This CDR3 is built from 17 residues. Germline lookup yields CDR1 SGHDN and CDR2 FVKESK. CDR3 region: CASSQKGRGIMNTEAFF. CDR3 sequence (DNA): TGTGCCAGCAGCCAAAAGGGACGGGGGATAATGAACACTGAAGCTTTCTTT. The complete variable domain, with remaining parts taken from reference TRBV14 and TRBJ1-1, reads EAGVTQFPSHSVIEKGQTVTLRCDPISGHDNLYWYRRVMGKEIKFLLHFVKESKQDESGMPNNRFLAERTGGTYSTLKVQPAELEDSGVYFCASSQKGRGIMNTEAFFGQGTRLTVV.

This clonotype was seen a handful of times. V is TRBV6-5 and J is TRBJ1-5; D is uncertain. Germline loops: CDR1 MNHEY, CDR2 SVGAGI. V lost 4 bases and J 7 bases, leaving 11 bases between the germline ends. This CDR3 contains 13 residues. The CDR3 coding sequence is TGTGCCAGCAGTTTCGGACCCGGACAGCCCCAGCATTTT. Encoded protein: CASSFGPGQPQHF.

This clonotype was counted a few times. The chain combines TRBV28 with TRBJ2-7, with 9 nucleotides matching TRBD1. Germline V gives CDR1 MDHEN, CDR2 SYDVKM. Unmatched junction bases numbered 8, after V lost 6 bases and J lost 2 bases. This CDR3 comprises 15 residues. The CDR3 region is CASSSRTGETYEQYF. The CDR3 DNA reads TGTGCCAGCAGCTCCAGGACAGGGGAAACCTACGAGCAGTACTTC. The whole variable domain, remainder taken from reference TRBV28 and TRBJ2-7, is DVKVTQSSRYLVKRTGEKVFLECVQDMDHENMFWYRQDPGLGLRLIYFSYDVKMKEKGDIPEGYSVSREKKERFSLILESASTNQTSMYLCASSSRTGETYEQYFGPGTRLTVT.

This chain links TRBV6-6 with TRBJ2-3; no clear D gene. The CDR3 spans 14 residues. Germline-derived CDR1 and CDR2 are MNHNY and SVGAGI (reference sequence). V was cut by 5 bases and J by 3 bases, with 12 bases left in between. As DNA, the CDR3 is TGTGCCAGCAGTGGGCCAGTTGCAACAGATACGCAGTATTTT. Translating it yields CASSGPVATDTQYF.

This sequence joins TRBV7-9 and TRBJ1-4; 7 bases are a match to TRBD1. Per the germline V gene, CDR1 is SEHNR and CDR2 is FQNEAQ (reference sequence). The CDR3 extends over 15 amino acids. Losses at the gene ends were 7 bases for V and 5 bases for J; bases not matched to a gene: 10. CDR3 residues: CASNPSRDRNEKLFF. The CDR3 DNA sequence: TGTGCCAGCAACCCGTCAAGGGACAGAAATGAAAAACTGTTTTTT. The complete variable domain, with remaining parts taken from reference TRBV7-9 and TRBJ1-4, reads DTGVSQNPRHKITKRGQNVTFRCDPISEHNRLYWYRQTLGQGPEFLTYFQNEAQLEKSRLLSDRFSAERPKGSFSTLEIQRTEQGDSAMYLCASNPSRDRNEKLFFGSGTQLSVL.

A few counts support this clonotype. The genes are TRBV5-1 and TRBJ2-7, with D perhaps matching TRBD1 (6 bases). The ends were cut back, 0 bases at V and 2 bases at J, with 12 bases in the middle. The germline CDR1 and CDR2 sequences are SGHRS and YFSETQ. The CDR3 runs 15 residues. This CDR3 reads CASSLVTQGAYEQYF. CDR3 nucleotide sequence: TGCGCCAGCAGCTTGGTTACACAGGGCGCCTACGAGCAGTACTTC.

V and J are TRBV11-2 and TRBJ2-3; D possibly corresponds to TRBD1 (6 bases). There are 15 residues in the CDR3. Germline loops: CDR1 SGHAT, CDR2 FQNNGV. V was clipped by 7 bases and J by 0 bases, with 14 bases between them. CDR3 DNA sequence: TGTGCCAGCACCCCCCGGGGACAAAGCACAGATACGCAGTATTTT. Translated, it gives CASTPRGQSTDTQYF.

The CDR3 DNA follows: TGCGCCAGCAGACTCGATGACACTGAAGCTTTCTTT. It translates to CASRLDDTEAFF. The chain joins TRBV5-1 to TRBJ1-1; D gene uncertain. V lost 5 bases to trimming and J lost 3 bases, with 8 bases between them. Germline CDR1 reads SGHRS; CDR2 reads YFSETQ. The CDR3 contains 12 residues.

The table lists this clonotype with a count of one. The CDR3, as DNA: TGTGCCAGCACCCCCCCCGGGGTGCATCAGCCCCAGCATTTT. It encodes CASTPPGVHQPQHF. J is TRBJ1-5 and V is TRBV7-9; unclear D gene. V lost 7 bases and J lost 5, with 15 bases in between. CDR1 SEHNR and CDR2 FQNEAQ come from the germline V gene (reference sequence). The CDR3 consists of 14 residues.

The table lists this clonotype with a few counts. The rearrangement links TRBV4-1 to TRBJ1-2, with 9 bases matching TRBD1. V was clipped by 6 bases and J by 10 bases; unmatched bases: 15. The length of the CDR3 is 15 residues. Germline V gene sequence: CDR1 MGHRA, CDR2 YSYEKL. CDR3 sequence reads: CASSRTPGTGFDYTF. The CDR3 coding sequence is TGCGCCAGCAGTCGCACTCCAGGGACAGGGTTCGACTACACCTTC.

The CDR3 sequence is CASSQEWDTNQPQHF. The CDR3 nucleotides read TGTGCCAGCAGCCAGGAGTGGGACACTAATCAGCCCCAGCATTTT. The gene calls are TRBV4-2 and TRBJ1-5, with TRBD1 as a possible D gene (6 bases). The CDR3 contains 15 residues. Germline CDR1 reads LGHNA; CDR2 reads YNFKEQ. Trimming cost V 3 bases and J 4 bases, with 13 bases left between them.

V is TRBV10-2 and J is TRBJ1-6; D gene unclear. V was cut by 7 bases and J by 0 bases, with 10 bases left in between. CDR1 and CDR2 from the germline V gene are WSHSY and SAAADI. This CDR3 comprises 15 residues. The CDR3 region is CASKDRVSYNSPLHF. CDR3 DNA: TGCGCCAGCAAAGACCGAGTCTCCTATAATTCACCCCTCCACTTT.

V gene TRBV19 combines with J gene TRBJ2-1; no reliable D call. Germline V CDR1 and CDR2: LNHDA, SQIVND (reference sequence). The CDR3 has 14 amino acids. V lost 3 bases, J lost 8 bases, and 14 bases lay in between. The CDR3 region has the DNA TGTGCCAGTAGTATGTCCTTAGAAAGGCATGAGCAGTTCTTC. Protein product: CASSMSLERHEQFF.

This clonotype was recorded a few times. The chain employs TRBV7-6 and TRBJ2-2; weak D call: TRBD2 (5 bases). The CDR3 totals 18 residues. V was pared by 2 bases and J by 1 base, with 17 bases between. Germline V CDR1 and CDR2: SGHVS, FNYEAQ. The CDR3: CASSLSLARLGNTGELFF. The CDR3 DNA sequence: TGTGCCAGCAGCTTAAGCCTAGCTAGGTTGGGGAACACCGGGGAGCTGTTTTTT.

This clonotype has at least ten counts. The chain links TRBV7-2 to TRBJ1-1; D gene ambiguous. Deletions cut 2 bases from V and 0 bases from J, with 7 bases between. The CDR3 is 14 amino acids. The germline V gene encodes CDR1 SGHTA and CDR2 FQGNSA. CDR3 sequence reads: CASSLKTMNTEAFF. The CDR3 DNA sequence: TGTGCCAGCAGCTTAAAAACGATGAACACTGAAGCTTTCTTT.

V is TRBV7-9 and J is TRBJ2-1; 9 bases match TRBD1. This CDR3 is built from 18 residues. Unmatched junction bases numbered 11, after V lost 0 bases and J lost 5 bases. CDR1 SEHNR and CDR2 FQNEAQ come from the germline V gene (reference sequence). The CDR3 nucleotides are TGTGCCAGCAGCTTAGCACGACGAGTAAGGACAGGGGACAATGAGCAGTTCTTC. It is translated as CASSLARRVRTGDNEQFF.

The chain carries TRBV9 and TRBJ1-5, with 8 bases fitting TRBD1. The length of the CDR3 is 15 residues. Germline CDR1 is SGDLS and CDR2 is YYNGEE. Trimming took 0 bases from V and 4 from J; bases not matched to a gene: 3. For the CDR3, the DNA is TGTGCCAGCAGCGTAGGACAGGGGAATAATCAGCCCCAGCATTTT. Translated, it gives CASSVGQGNNQPQHF.

This clonotype was counted at least ten times. V is TRBV6-2 or TRBV6-3 and J is TRBJ2-1; 8 bases line up with TRBD2. The V and J ends lost 3 bases and 3 bases, in that order; junction bases with no gene match: 4. Germline assignment: CDR1 MNHEY and CDR2 SVGEGT. The CDR3 totals 15 residues. The CDR3 DNA reads TGTGCCAGCAGTTATGTTAGCGGGGTCTACAATGAGCAGTTCTTC. This codes for CASSYVSGVYNEQFF.

V usage is TRBV12-5 and J usage is TRBJ2-1; D ambiguous. V was cut by 2 bases and J by 6 bases, with 5 bases left in between. Per germline, CDR1 LGHNT and CDR2 FRNRAP. The CDR3 consists of 12 residues. CDR3 sequence (DNA): TGTGCTAGTGGTTTGATATCCAATGAGCAGTTCTTC. Its translation: CASGLISNEQFF.

This clonotype has only a few counts. This rearrangement joins TRBV12-3 or TRBV12-4 to TRBJ2-7, with 12 bases that match TRBD1. J gave up 2 bases and V 7 bases, and 6 bases lay outside the gene matches. The CDR3 runs to 15 residues. The DNA for the CDR3 is TGTGCCAGCACTCTGGGACAGGGGGCTCCCTACGAGCAGTACTTC. It yields the protein CASTLGQGAPYEQYF.

This sequence joins TRBV18 and TRBJ1-2, with TRBD1 matching 7 bases. V gave up 2 bases and J gave up 3 bases; unmatched junction bases: 3. This CDR3 region has 14 residues. Looked up from germline, CDR1 is KGHSH and CDR2 is LQKENI. The CDR3 loop is CASSPGQDYYGYTF. CDR3 sequence (DNA): TGTGCCAGCTCACCAGGACAGGACTACTATGGCTACACCTTC.